This TCR beta chain appears in the sequencing data of a study of beta chain features in type 1 diabetes. Study findings and constraints: When Type 1 diabetes patients were examined, their TCRB CDR3s proved moderately but significantly shorter in all four CD4+ subsets.

Investigators reverse transcribed all isolated RNA, so they sequenced expressed TCRB transcripts. Method: immunoSEQ multiplex PCR; TCRdb's copy keeps in-frame clones and lacks some. This table has approximately 270,000 clones, approximately 14% appearing once. The CDR3 is 15 amino acids. V was clipped by 5 bases and J by 4 bases; unmatched bases: 7. CDR1 is SGHVS and CDR2 is FQNEAQ in the germline V gene. Notes on this clone: Its specificity is not known.

Input material: naive CD4+ T cells from blood. The J gene is TRBJ2-7, the V gene TRBV7-8; 11 positions agree with TRBD2. The clonotype originates from a man in his thirties or forties with type 1 diabetes. The DNA of the CDR3 is TGTGCCAGCAGCGGCAGACTAGCGGGATTGTACGAGCAGTACTTC. This sequence encodes CASSGRLAGLYEQYF.